What follows are 30 T cell receptor beta chains derived from one specimen sequenced in a study of blood T cell repertoires in COVID-19 (dated by TCRdb to 2018 to 2021). Libraries were constructed by the immunoSEQ multiplex PCR assay. TCRdb re-hosts the immuneACCESS table, in-frame sequences only. Its copies lack some clones; in the studies checked, an unresolved V gene accounts for under half of them, and the cause for the rest is not known. In all, the sample holds about 240,000 clones, and around 82% of those were seen once. 3.6% of the sample comes from the top ten. Sequenced material: PBMCs or T cells enriched from blood (not recorded which). The receptors originated from a woman in her thirties or forties who had been exposed to COVID-19.

This clone was seen once. This rearrangement joins TRBV30 to TRBJ1-2, with no clear D. The CDR3 runs to 13 residues. Germline values: CDR1 GTSNPN, CDR2 SVGIG (reference sequence). V lost 0 bases and J 1 base, leaving 6 bases between the germline ends. In DNA form, the CDR3 reads TGTGCCTGGAGTGTACAGTTTAACTATGGCTACACCTTC. Residues: CAWSVQFNYGYTF.

The chain carries TRBV7-9 and TRBJ2-2, with 8 bases that match TRBD1. The V segment lost 4 bases and the J segment 10 bases; nucleotides outside the gene matches: 11. Germline V gives CDR1 SEHNR, CDR2 FQNEAQ (reference sequence). This CDR3 is built from 15 residues. This CDR3 reads CASSSHPAGGLELFF. DNA for the CDR3: TGTGCCAGCAGCTCACACCCGGCAGGGGGCTTGGAGCTGTTTTTT.

The genes are TRBV7-6 and TRBJ2-1; TRBD2 is a possible D gene (5 bases). V shed 4 bases and J shed 7 bases, with 17 bases lying between them. The V gene's germline CDR1 is SGHVS and CDR2 FNYEAQ. This CDR3 spans 15 amino acids. The CDR3 DNA follows: TGTGCCAGCAGCTCATACCGGGGTGCGCGGAATGAGCAGTTCTTC. It translates to CASSSYRGARNEQFF.

CDR3 sequence: CASTRGSANTEAFF. The DNA of the CDR3 is TGTGCCAGCACCAGGGGCTCAGCGAACACTGAAGCTTTCTTT. J is TRBJ1-1 and V is TRBV6-5, with D perhaps TRBD1 (6 bases). V was pared by 7 bases and J by 1 base, with 13 bases between. The CDR3 length is 14 residues. The germline gives CDR1 MNHEY, CDR2 SVGAGI.

The J gene is TRBJ2-2, the V gene TRBV4-1; D is possibly TRBD2 (7 bases). CDR1 and CDR2 from the germline V gene are MGHRA and YSYEKL. Trimming took 0 bases from V and 8 from J, leaving 10 bases between them. The CDR3 spans 14 residues. The DNA for the CDR3 is TGCGCCAGCAGCCAAGATGGGGGGGCAGGGGAGCTGTTTTTT. Protein product: CASSQDGGAGELFF.

DNA for the CDR3: TGCGCCAGCAGCTTGGGAGCGTCCTACGAGCAGTACTTC. Protein: CASSLGASYEQYF. The chain is built from TRBV5-1 and TRBJ2-7; D uncertain. The CDR3 is made up of 13 amino acids. Germline loops: CDR1 SGHRS, CDR2 YFSETQ. V was clipped by 0 bases and J by 1 base, with 5 bases between them.

This sequence joins TRBV7-9 and TRBJ1-2; 8 bases line up with TRBD1. CDR1 is SEHNR and CDR2 is FQNEAQ in the germline V gene (reference sequence). The CDR3 runs to 16 residues. Germline trimming cut 1 base from V and 5 bases from J; bases unmatched to any gene: 9. In nucleotides, the CDR3 is TGTGCCAGCAGCTTAGGCCCTGTGACAGGGGAATATGGCTACACCTTC. It translates to CASSLGPVTGEYGYTF.

The J gene is TRBJ1-1, the V gene TRBV5-5; D not certain. CDR3 length: 16 amino acids. Germline V gives CDR1 SGHKS, CDR2 YYEKEE (reference sequence). V shed 2 bases and J shed 2 bases, with 16 bases lying between them. The CDR3 spells CASSLGQRVGNTEAFF. As DNA, the CDR3 is TGTGCCAGCAGCTTAGGTCAGAGGGTGGGAAACACTGAAGCTTTCTTT.

This clone was seen only once. This chain connects TRBV7-3 to TRBJ2-1; 13 bases fit TRBD2. Per the germline V gene, CDR1 is SGHTA and CDR2 is FQGTGA. V trimming: 2 bases; J trimming: 5 bases; junction bases outside the gene matches: 3. There are 16 residues in the CDR3. CDR3 nucleotides: TGTGCCAGCAGCTTAGCTGGGACTAGCGGGAACAATGAGCAGTTCTTC. Amino acids: CASSLAGTSGNNEQFF.

This clone was counted only a few times. This chain links TRBV18 with TRBJ1-3; weak D call: TRBD1 (5 bases). The V end was cut by 8 bases, the J end by 5 bases, with 16 bases between. Per germline, CDR1 KGHSH and CDR2 LQKENI. The CDR3 covers 14 residues. The CDR3 is CASPIGPDRNTIYF. Here the CDR3 DNA reads TGTGCCAGCCCAATTGGACCGGACAGAAACACCATATATTTT.

V and J are TRBV28 and TRBJ2-7, with 12 positions matching TRBD2. Looked up from germline, CDR1 is MDHEN and CDR2 is SYDVKM. V was clipped by 6 bases and J by 2 bases; unmatched bases: 2. This CDR3 spans 14 amino acids. The CDR3 bases are TGTGCCAGCAGCTCTAGCGGGGGGGCCTACGAGCAGTACTTC. It encodes CASSSSGGAYEQYF.

The genes are TRBV28 and TRBJ2-7; D may be TRBD1 (5 bases). The length of the CDR3 is 15 residues. Trimming stripped 2 bases from V and 3 bases from J, with 14 bases between. The germline V gene has CDR1 MDHEN and CDR2 SYDVKM. The CDR3 region is CASSLLGPRYYEQYF. CDR3 DNA: TGTGCCAGCAGTTTACTGGGGCCCAGATACTACGAGCAGTACTTC.

The V and J genes are TRBV7-2 and TRBJ1-4, with D possibly matching TRBD1 (6 bases). The CDR3 sequence is 15 residues long. V was pared by 5 bases and J by 4 bases, with 14 bases between. CDR1 SGHTA and CDR2 FQGNSA come from the germline V gene. The CDR3, as DNA: TGTGCCAGCAGCGTCCTCGGACAGAGTAATGAAAAACTGTTTTTT. It yields the protein CASSVLGQSNEKLFF.

The V gene is TRBV7-2, the J gene TRBJ1-3; weak D call: TRBD1 (6 bases). Germline V gives CDR1 SGHTA, CDR2 FQGNSA. The CDR3 extends over 14 amino acids. Trimming removed 5 bases at V and 7 bases at J, with 15 bases between. The CDR3 loop reads CASSMNRAGNTIYF. Here the CDR3 DNA reads TGTGCCAGCAGCATGAACAGGGCCGGGAACACCATATATTTT.

The table lists this clone with a few counts. V gene TRBV27 combines with J gene TRBJ1-1; 8 bases match TRBD1. Germline V gene lookup returns CDR1 MNHEY and CDR2 SMNVEV (reference sequence). The J segment lost 0 bases and the V segment lost 3 bases, leaving 15 bases of the junction unmatched. The CDR3 covers 19 residues. The CDR3 here is CASSFRLGQGANLNTEAFF. The CDR3 DNA reads TGTGCCAGCAGTTTCCGCCTCGGACAGGGCGCAAACTTGAACACTGAAGCTTTCTTT.

The chain joins TRBV3-1 (or the pseudogene TRBV3-2) to TRBJ1-4; TRBD1 might be the D (5 bases). The V end was cut by 5 bases, the J end by 4 bases, with 11 bases between. The CDR3 runs to 14 residues. CDR1 and CDR2 from the germline V gene are LGHDT and YNNKEL (reference sequence). The CDR3: CASSDDSRNEKLFF. The CDR3 coding sequence is TGTGCCAGCAGCGACGACAGCCGTAATGAAAAACTGTTTTTT.

This chain connects TRBV5-6 to TRBJ2-2; D unclear. The germline V and J ends were trimmed by 6 bases and 6 bases, with 9 bases remaining between them. The CDR3 sequence is 12 residues long. The V gene's germline CDR1 is SGHDT and CDR2 YYEEEE. The CDR3 reads CASTLESGELFF. The CDR3 bases are TGTGCCAGCACCCTAGAGTCCGGGGAGCTGTTTTTT.

The chain links TRBV6-2 or TRBV6-3 to TRBJ2-3; 7 bases map to TRBD2. Germline V lookup: CDR1 MNHEY, CDR2 SVGEGT. The CDR3 spans 13 residues. The trim removed 5 bases at V and 8 bases at J, leaving 7 bases unmatched. The CDR3 DNA reads as TGTGCCAGCAGTCTAGGACTAGGTGGTACGCAGTATTTT. This sequence encodes CASSLGLGGTQYF.

The V gene is TRBV5-4, the J gene TRBJ1-2; 9 positions agree with TRBD1. Unmatched junction bases numbered 8, after V lost 2 bases and J lost 6 bases. The CDR3 consists of 15 residues. Per germline, CDR1 SGHNT and CDR2 YYREEE (reference sequence). The DNA for the CDR3 is TGTGCCAGCAGCTTCCAACAGGGGGCGGAAAATGGCTACACCTTC. This codes for CASSFQQGAENGYTF.

This chain joins TRBV3-1 (or the pseudogene TRBV3-2) and TRBJ1-2; 8 bases line up with TRBD1. CDR1 and CDR2 from the germline V gene are LGHDT and YNNKEL (reference sequence). This CDR3 region has 13 residues. With 4 bases clipped from V and 5 bases from J, the junction kept 3 bases outside the gene matches. CDR3 sequence (DNA): TGTGCCAGCAGCCCCAGGGACAGGTATGGCTACACCTTC. Amino acids: CASSPRDRYGYTF.

The chain carries TRBV3-1 (or the pseudogene TRBV3-2) and TRBJ1-2; 12 nucleotides match TRBD1. CDR3 length equals 17 residues. Looked up from germline, CDR1 is LGHDT and CDR2 is YNNKEL (reference sequence). After removal of 7 bases from V and 4 bases from J, the junction contained 13 bases not matched to a gene. The CDR3 here is CASNPGTGGSVSYGYTF. For the CDR3, the DNA is TGTGCCAGCAACCCCGGGACAGGGGGCTCAGTAAGCTATGGCTACACCTTC.

The chain has TRBV9 and TRBJ1-4, with 7 bases identical to TRBD1. V was pared by 5 bases and J by 4 bases, with 17 bases of the junction left unmatched. The CDR3 consists of 18 residues. The germline V gene has CDR1 SGDLS and CDR2 YYNGEE. The CDR3, as DNA: TGTGCCAGCAGTAAATCAGGACAGGTCGGCACCATTAATGAAAAACTGTTTTTT. It codes for CASSKSGQVGTINEKLFF.

This chain links TRBV19 with TRBJ2-7; TRBD1 matches 9 bases. J was trimmed by 5 bases and V by 5 bases; bases with no gene match: 4. Germline V CDR1 and CDR2: LNHDA, SQIVND (reference sequence). This CDR3 spans 13 amino acids. The DNA for the CDR3 is TGTGCCAGTAGTGGGACAGGGATCCACGAGCAGTACTTC. Its protein product is CASSGTGIHEQYF.

The rearrangement links TRBV5-4 to TRBJ2-1, with TRBD2 matching 8 bases. Germline trimming cut 3 bases from V and 8 bases from J; bases unmatched to any gene: 4. The CDR3 loop spans 13 amino acids. In germline, CDR1 is SGHNT, CDR2 YYREEE (reference sequence). The CDR3 loop reads CASSWTSLDEQFF. The CDR3 region has the DNA TGTGCCAGCAGCTGGACTAGCCTAGATGAGCAGTTCTTC.

This chain links TRBV5-1 with TRBJ2-7; 8 nucleotides align to TRBD2. There are 15 residues in the CDR3. Germline V gene lookup returns CDR1 SGHRS and CDR2 YFSETQ. V shed 0 bases, J shed 2 bases, and the junction held 4 bases outside the gene matches. CDR3 DNA: TGCGCCAGCAGCTTGGCGGGGGGGCCTCCCTACGAGCAGTACTTC. It yields the protein CASSLAGGPPYEQYF.

The chain employs TRBV9 and TRBJ2-3; TRBD2 agrees at 11 bases. V gave up 3 bases and J gave up 6 bases; unmatched junction bases: 9. CDR3 length equals 16 residues. Germline lookup yields CDR1 SGDLS and CDR2 YYNGEE. As DNA, the CDR3 is TGTGCCAGCAGCGCTGGGACTAGCGGCCCCGAGGATACGCAGTATTTT. It translates to CASSAGTSGPEDTQYF.

The V and J genes are TRBV7-9 and TRBJ2-2; D is unclear. The CDR3 sequence is 18 residues long. Looked up from germline, CDR1 is SEHNR and CDR2 is FQNEAQ (reference sequence). Trimming stripped 3 bases from V and 3 bases from J, with 20 bases between. CDR3 region: CASSLFLGITLDTGELFF. The DNA for the CDR3 is TGTGCCAGCAGCTTGTTCCTAGGAATAACTCTGGACACCGGGGAGCTGTTTTTT.

V gene TRBV5-1 combines with J gene TRBJ1-5; D remains ambiguous. Germline CDR1 SGHRS, CDR2 YFSETQ. The V end lost 0 bases, the J end lost 1 base, and 11 bases lay between the germline ends. The CDR3 runs 16 residues. The CDR3, as DNA: TGCGCCAGCAGCTTGGCCGGGAGTGAAAGCAATCAGCCCCAGCATTTT. Translated, it gives CASSLAGSESNQPQHF.

CDR3 loop: CASSPTGGTGVYEQYF. CDR3 bases: TGTGCCAGCAGCCCAACAGGGGGGACAGGGGTCTACGAGCAGTACTTC. The chain links TRBV7-6 to TRBJ2-7, with 10 bases matching TRBD1. The CDR3 sequence is 16 residues long. CDR1 SGHVS and CDR2 FNYEAQ come from the germline V gene. J lost 3 bases, V lost 5 bases, and 10 bases had no gene match.

This chain joins TRBV5-1 and TRBJ2-2; D perhaps matches TRBD2 (5 bases). CDR1 and CDR2 (germline): SGHRS, YFSETQ. CDR3 length: 15 residues. Trimming left V 0 bases short and J 4 bases short, with 10 bases between. CDR3 protein: CASSLAGAGTGELFF. For the CDR3, the DNA is TGCGCCAGCAGCTTGGCGGGTGCGGGCACCGGGGAGCTGTTTTTT.